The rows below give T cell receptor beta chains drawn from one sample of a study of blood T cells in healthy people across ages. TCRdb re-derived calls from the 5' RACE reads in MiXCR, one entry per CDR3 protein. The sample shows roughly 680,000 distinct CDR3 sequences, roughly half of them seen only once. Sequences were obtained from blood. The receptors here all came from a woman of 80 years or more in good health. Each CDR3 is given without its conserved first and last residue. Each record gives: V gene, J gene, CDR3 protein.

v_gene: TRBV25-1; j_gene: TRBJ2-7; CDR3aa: ASSEEAYEQY
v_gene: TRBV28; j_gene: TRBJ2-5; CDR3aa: ASSLVAGGLVETQY
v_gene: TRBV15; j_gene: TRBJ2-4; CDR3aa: ATGRAGSKNIQY
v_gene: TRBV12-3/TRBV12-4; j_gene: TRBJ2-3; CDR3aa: ASSLMGGTDTQY
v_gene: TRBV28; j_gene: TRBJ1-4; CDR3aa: ASTWGGQGEKLF
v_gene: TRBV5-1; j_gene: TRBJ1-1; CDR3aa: ASSPNQDTEAF
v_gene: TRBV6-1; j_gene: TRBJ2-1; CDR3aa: ASSLTSGRGLPYNEQF
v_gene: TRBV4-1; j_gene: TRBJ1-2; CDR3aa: ASSQVGSNYGYT
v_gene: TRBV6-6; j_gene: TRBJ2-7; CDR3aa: ASSYLPYGERSYEQY
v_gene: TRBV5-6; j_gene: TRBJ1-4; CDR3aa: ASSFGTDNEKLF
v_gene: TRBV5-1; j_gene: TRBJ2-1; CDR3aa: ASSFPEYNEQF
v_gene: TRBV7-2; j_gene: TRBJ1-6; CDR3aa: ASSLVSSASPLH
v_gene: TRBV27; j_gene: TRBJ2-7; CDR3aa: ASSPRASFEQY
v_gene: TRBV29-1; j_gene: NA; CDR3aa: SVARQTGETQY
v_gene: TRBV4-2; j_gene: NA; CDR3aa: ASSQGVGGSSDQYEQY
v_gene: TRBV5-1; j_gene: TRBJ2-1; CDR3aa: ASSVDFYNEQF